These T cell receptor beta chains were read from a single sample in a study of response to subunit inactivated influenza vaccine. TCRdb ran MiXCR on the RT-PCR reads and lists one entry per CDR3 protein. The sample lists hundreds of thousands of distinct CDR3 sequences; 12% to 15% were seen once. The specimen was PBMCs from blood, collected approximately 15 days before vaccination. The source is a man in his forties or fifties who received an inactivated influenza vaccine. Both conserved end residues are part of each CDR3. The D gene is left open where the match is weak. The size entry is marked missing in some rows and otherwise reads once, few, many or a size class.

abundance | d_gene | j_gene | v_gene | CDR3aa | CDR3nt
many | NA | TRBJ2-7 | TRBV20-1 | CSAPGSIGEQYF | TGCAGTGCTCCAGGGAGTATAGGCGAGCAGTACTTC
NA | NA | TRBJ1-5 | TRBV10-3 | CAISERGEQPQHF | TGTGCCATCAGTGAGAGGGGAGAACAGCCCCAGCATTTT
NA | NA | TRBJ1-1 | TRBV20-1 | CSARVRNMNTEAFF | TGCAGTGCTAGAGTGCGGAACATGAACACTGAAGCTTTCTTT
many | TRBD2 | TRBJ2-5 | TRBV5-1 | CASSPTSNRRGETQYF | TGCGCCAGCAGCCCGACTAGCAACCGCCGGGGAGAGACCCAGTACTTC
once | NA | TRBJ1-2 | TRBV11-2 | CASSLDISSSGYTF | TGTGCCAGCAGCTTAGATATCTCTTCCTCAGGCTACACCTTC
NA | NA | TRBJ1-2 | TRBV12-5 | CASGSGAYGYTF | TGTGCTAGTGGTTCAGGGGCCTATGGCTACACCTTC
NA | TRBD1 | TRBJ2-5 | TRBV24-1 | CATSDNGQGGTQYF | TGTGCCACCAGTGATAATGGACAGGGGGGGACCCAGTACTTC
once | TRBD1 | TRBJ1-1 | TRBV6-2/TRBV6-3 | CASRTETGQGSTEAFF | TGTGCCAGCAGGACTGAGACGGGACAGGGGAGCACTGAAGCTTTCTTT
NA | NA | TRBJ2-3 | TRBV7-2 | CASSSSRNTQYF | TGTGCCAGCAGCTCGAGTAGAAATACGCAGTATTTT
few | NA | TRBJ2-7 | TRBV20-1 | CSAAQYYEQYF | TGCAGTGCTGCCCAGTACTACGAGCAGTACTTC
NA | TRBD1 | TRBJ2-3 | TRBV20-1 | CSASQQGIDTQYF | TGCAGTGCTAGTCAACAGGGGATTGATACGCAGTATTTT
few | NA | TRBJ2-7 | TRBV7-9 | CASSLEGSVIYEQYF | TGTGCCAGCAGCTTAGAGGGCAGTGTGATCTACGAGCAGTACTTC
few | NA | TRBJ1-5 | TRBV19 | CASSIYFGQPQHF | TGTGCCAGTAGTATCTACTTCGGGCAGCCCCAGCATTTT
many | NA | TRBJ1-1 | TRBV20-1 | CSAPGGGTEAFF | TGCAGTGCTCCCGGGGGAGGGACTGAAGCTTTCTTT
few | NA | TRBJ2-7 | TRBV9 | CASSVAGHPYEQYF | TGTGCCAGCAGCGTAGCGGGACATCCCTACGAGCAGTACTTC
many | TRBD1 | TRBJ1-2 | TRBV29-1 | CSVVRTGGYGYTF | TGCAGCGTTGTTCGGACAGGGGGCTATGGCTACACCTTC
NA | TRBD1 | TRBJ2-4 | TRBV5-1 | CASRTGQGGNIQYF | TGCGCCAGCAGAACGGGACAGGGGGGAAACATTCAGTACTTC
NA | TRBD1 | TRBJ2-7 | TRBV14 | CASSRQGHEQYF | TGTGCCAGCAGCCGACAGGGTCACGAGCAGTACTTC
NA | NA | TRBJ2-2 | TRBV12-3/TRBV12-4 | CASTIALSNTGELFF | TGTGCCAGCACTATAGCGCTCTCCAACACCGGGGAGCTGTTTTTT
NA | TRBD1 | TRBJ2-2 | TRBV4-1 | CASSQATGGWTGELFF | TGCGCCAGCAGTCAGGCAACAGGGGGATGGACCGGGGAGCTGTTTTTT
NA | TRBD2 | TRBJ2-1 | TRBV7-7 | CASSFRLGGSYNEQFF | TGTGCTAGCAGCTTTCGGCTGGGGGGGTCATACAATGAGCAGTTCTTC
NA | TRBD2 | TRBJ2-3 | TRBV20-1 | CSASASGGVTDTQYF | TGCAGTGCTAGCGCTAGCGGGGGGGTCACAGATACGCAGTATTTT
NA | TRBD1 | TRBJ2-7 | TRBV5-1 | CASSRDRSNEQYF | TGCGCCAGCAGCCGGGACAGGAGCAACGAGCAGTACTTC
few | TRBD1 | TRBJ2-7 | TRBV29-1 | CSVGDRVREQYF | TGCAGCGTAGGGGACAGGGTGAGAGAGCAGTACTTC
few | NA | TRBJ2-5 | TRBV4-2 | CASSQRGGIGETQYF | TGTGCCAGCAGCCAGAGGGGGGGGATCGGAGAGACCCAGTACTTC
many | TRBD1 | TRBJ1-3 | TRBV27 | CASGFTGGRNTIYF | TGTGCCAGCGGATTCACAGGGGGCAGAAACACCATATATTTT
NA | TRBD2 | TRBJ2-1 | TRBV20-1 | CSARDLLSGSSYNEQFF | TGCAGTGCTAGAGATCTCTTGAGCGGGAGTTCGTACAATGAGCAGTTCTTC
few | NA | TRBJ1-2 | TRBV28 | CASSPRRGDGYTF | TGTGCCAGCAGCCCACGTAGGGGAGATGGCTACACCTTC
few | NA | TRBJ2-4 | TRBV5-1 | CASSPRGGDAKNIQYF | TGCGCCAGCAGCCCCAGGGGGGGTGATGCCAAAAACATTCAGTACTTC
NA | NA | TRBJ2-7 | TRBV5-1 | CASSLGPRNYEQYF | TGCGCCAGCAGCTTGGGACCTAGAAACTACGAGCAGTACTTC
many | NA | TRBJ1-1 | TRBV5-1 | CASSLNPGNTEAFF | TGCGCCAGCAGCTTGAATCCGGGGAACACTGAAGCTTTCTTT
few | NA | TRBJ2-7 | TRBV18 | CASSPPTRTSRGYEQYF | TGTGCCAGCTCACCACCTACCAGGACTTCACGCGGATACGAGCAGTACTTC
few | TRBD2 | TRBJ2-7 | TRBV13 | CASSEGLAGAKSSYEQYF | TGTGCCAGCAGCGAGGGACTAGCGGGAGCCAAAAGCTCCTACGAGCAGTACTTC
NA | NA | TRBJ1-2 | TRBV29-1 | CSVQGLTGYTF | TGCAGCGTCCAGGGACTTACTGGCTACACCTTC
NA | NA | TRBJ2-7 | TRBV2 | CASSVLRTSYEQYF | TGTGCCAGCAGTGTTTTGAGGACCTCCTACGAGCAGTACTTC
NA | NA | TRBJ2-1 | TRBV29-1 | CSVVGGIDEQFF | TGCAGCGTTGTAGGCGGGATCGATGAGCAGTTCTTC
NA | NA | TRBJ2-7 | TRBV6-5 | CASSYSMGTPSYEQYF | TGTGCCAGCAGTTACTCAATGGGGACGCCCTCCTACGAGCAGTACTTC
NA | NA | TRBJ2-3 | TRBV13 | CASTDITDTQYF | TGTGCCAGCACTGATATTACAGATACGCAGTATTTT
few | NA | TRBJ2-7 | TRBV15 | CATSRDRTVSYEQYF | TGTGCCACCAGCAGAGATCGAACCGTCTCCTACGAGCAGTACTTC
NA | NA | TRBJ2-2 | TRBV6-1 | CASSRVRRELFF | TGTGCCAGCAGCAGGGTTCGCCGGGAGCTGTTTTTT
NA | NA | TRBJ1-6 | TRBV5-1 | CASSSMTANSPLHF | TGCGCCAGCAGCTCCATGACAGCGAATTCACCCCTCCACTTT
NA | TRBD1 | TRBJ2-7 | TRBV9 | CASSTSGTGVYEQYF | TGTGCCAGCAGCACCTCCGGGACAGGGGTCTACGAGCAGTACTTC
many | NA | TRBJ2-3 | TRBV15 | CATSRDLGDRTDTQYF | TGTGCCACCAGCAGAGATTTGGGCGACAGGACAGATACGCAGTATTTT
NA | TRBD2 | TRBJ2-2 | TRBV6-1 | CASSVFTSGPGELFF | TGTGCCAGCAGTGTCTTTACTAGCGGTCCCGGGGAGCTGTTTTTT
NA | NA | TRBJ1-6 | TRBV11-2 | CASSLTGQSNSPLHF | TGTGCCAGCAGCTTAACGGGTCAATCCAATTCACCCCTCCACTTT
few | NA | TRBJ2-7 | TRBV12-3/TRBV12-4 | CASSFSSSRFTSYEQYF | TGTGCCAGCAGTTTTTCTTCCTCCCGGTTTACGAGCTACGAGCAGTACTTC
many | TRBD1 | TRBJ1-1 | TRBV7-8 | CASSLSRQGTEAFF | TGTGCCAGCAGCTTATCCAGACAGGGGACTGAAGCTTTCTTT
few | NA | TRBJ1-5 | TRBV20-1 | CSAKKSRGEPQHF | TGCAGTGCTAAAAAGTCTAGGGGGGAGCCCCAGCATTTT
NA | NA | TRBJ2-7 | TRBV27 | CASNGGNPWGEQYF | TGTGCCAGCAATGGGGGGAACCCTTGGGGCGAGCAGTACTTC
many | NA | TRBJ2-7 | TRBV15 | CATSRDRYEQYF | TGTGCCACCAGCAGAGACAGGTACGAGCAGTACTTC
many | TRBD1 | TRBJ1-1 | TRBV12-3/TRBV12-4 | CASSTRPGTGDNTEAFF | TGTGCCAGCAGTACCCGTCCCGGGACAGGCGATAACACTGAAGCTTTCTTT
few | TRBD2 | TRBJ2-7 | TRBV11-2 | CASSYPGTSGSYYEQYF | TGTGCCAGCAGCTATCCCGGGACTAGCGGGAGTTACTACGAGCAGTACTTC
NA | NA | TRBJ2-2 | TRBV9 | CASSVGERVNTGELFF | TGTGCCAGCAGCGTAGGTGAGCGGGTGAACACCGGGGAGCTGTTTTTT
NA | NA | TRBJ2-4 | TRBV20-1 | CSARDGLAKNIQYF | TGCAGTGCTAGAGACGGGTTAGCCAAAAACATTCAGTACTTC